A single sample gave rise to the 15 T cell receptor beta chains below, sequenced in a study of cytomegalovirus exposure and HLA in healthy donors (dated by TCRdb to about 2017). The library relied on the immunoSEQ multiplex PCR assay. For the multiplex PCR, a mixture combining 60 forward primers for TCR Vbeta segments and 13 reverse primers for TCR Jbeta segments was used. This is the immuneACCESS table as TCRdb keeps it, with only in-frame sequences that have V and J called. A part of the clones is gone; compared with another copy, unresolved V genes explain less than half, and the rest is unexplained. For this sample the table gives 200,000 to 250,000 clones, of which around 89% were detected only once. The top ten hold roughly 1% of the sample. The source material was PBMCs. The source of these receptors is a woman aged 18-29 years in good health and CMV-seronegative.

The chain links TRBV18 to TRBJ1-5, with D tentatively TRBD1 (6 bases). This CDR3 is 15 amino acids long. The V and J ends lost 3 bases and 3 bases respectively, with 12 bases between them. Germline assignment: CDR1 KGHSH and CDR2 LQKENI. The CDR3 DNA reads TGTGCCAGCTCACCTTCGACAGGCGCCAATCAGCCCCAGCATTTT. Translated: CASSPSTGANQPQHF.

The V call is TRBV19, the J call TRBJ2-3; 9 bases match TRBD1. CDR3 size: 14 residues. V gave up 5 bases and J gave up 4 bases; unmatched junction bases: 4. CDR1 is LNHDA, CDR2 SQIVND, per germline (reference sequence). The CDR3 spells CASSPWDRADTQYF. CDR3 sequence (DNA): TGTGCCAGTAGTCCCTGGGACAGGGCAGATACGCAGTATTTT.

CDR3 bases: TGTGCCACCAGCAGAGAGCGCGTCGATACGCAGTATTTT. Translation gives CATSRERVDTQYF. V gene TRBV15 combines with J gene TRBJ2-3; the D is unclear. Germline V CDR1 and CDR2: LNHNV, YYDKDF (reference sequence). The germline V and J ends were trimmed by 0 bases and 6 bases, with 7 bases remaining between them. The CDR3 consists of 13 residues. Drawing the rest from reference TRBV15 and TRBJ2-3, the complete variable domain is DAMVIQNPRYQVTQFGKPVTLSCSQTLNHNVMYWYQQKSSQAPKLLFHYYDKDFNNEADTPDNFQSRRPNTSFCFLDIRSPGLGDTAMYLCATSRERVDTQYFGPGTRLTVL.

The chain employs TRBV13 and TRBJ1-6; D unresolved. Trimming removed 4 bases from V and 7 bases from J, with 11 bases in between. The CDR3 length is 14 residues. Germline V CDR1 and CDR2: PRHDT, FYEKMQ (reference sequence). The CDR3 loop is CASSSSGVNSPLHF. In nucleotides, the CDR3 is TGTGCCAGCAGCTCCTCCGGGGTCAATTCACCCCTCCACTTT.

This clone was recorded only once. The CDR3 sequence: CATSRGTGGLSNQPQHF. In DNA, the CDR3 is TGTGCCACCAGCAGAGGGACAGGGGGCCTGAGCAATCAGCCCCAGCATTTT. This sequence joins TRBV15 and TRBJ1-5; the match to TRBD1 covers 11 bases. Trimming removed 1 base from V and 1 base from J; junction bases left unmatched: 3. From germline, CDR1 is LNHNV and CDR2 YYDKDF (reference sequence). The CDR3 is made up of 17 amino acids.

CDR3 in DNA: TGTGCCAGCAGAGGGTCGGGGTTCACAGATACGCAGTATTTT. As protein: CASRGSGFTDTQYF. V gene TRBV27 combines with J gene TRBJ2-3, with a possible D match to TRBD2 (5 bases). V was trimmed by 6 bases and J by 2 bases, leaving 12 bases between them. The CDR3 sequence is 14 residues long. CDR1 MNHEY and CDR2 SMNVEV come from the germline V gene (reference sequence).

The CDR3 is CASSYIDFDTQYF. The CDR3 DNA is TGTGCCAGCAGCTATATCGATTTTGATACGCAGTATTTT. The genes are TRBV6-6 and TRBJ2-3, with D unclear. The CDR3 is made up of 13 amino acids. Germline V gene lookup returns CDR1 MNHNY and CDR2 SVGAGI (reference sequence). Trimming removed 6 bases from V and 6 bases from J, with 13 bases in between.

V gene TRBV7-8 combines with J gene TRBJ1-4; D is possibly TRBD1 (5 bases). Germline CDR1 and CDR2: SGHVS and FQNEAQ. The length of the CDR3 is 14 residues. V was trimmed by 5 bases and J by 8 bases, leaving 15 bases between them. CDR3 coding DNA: TGTGCCAGCAGCCCTTGGGGCCGAAGGGAAAAACTGTTTTTT. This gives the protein CASSPWGRREKLFF. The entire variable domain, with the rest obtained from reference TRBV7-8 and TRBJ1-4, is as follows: GAGVSQSPRYKVAKRGQDVALRCDPISGHVSLFWYQQALGQGPEFLTYFQNEAQLDKSGLPSDRFFAERPEGSVSTLKIQRTQQEDSAVYLCASSPWGRREKLFFGSGTQLSVL.

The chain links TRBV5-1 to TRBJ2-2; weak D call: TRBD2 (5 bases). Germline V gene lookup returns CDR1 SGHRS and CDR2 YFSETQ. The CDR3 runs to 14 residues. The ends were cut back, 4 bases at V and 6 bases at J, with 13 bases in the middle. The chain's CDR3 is CASSLDAGPGELFF. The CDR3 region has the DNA TGCGCCAGCAGCCTAGACGCGGGTCCCGGGGAGCTGTTTTTT. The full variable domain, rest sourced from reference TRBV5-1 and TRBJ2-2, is KAGVTQTPRYLIKTRGQQVTLSCSPISGHRSVSWYQQTPGQGLQFLFEYFSETQRNKGNFPGRFSGRQFSNSRSEMNVSTLELGDSALYLCASSLDAGPGELFFGEGSRLTVL.

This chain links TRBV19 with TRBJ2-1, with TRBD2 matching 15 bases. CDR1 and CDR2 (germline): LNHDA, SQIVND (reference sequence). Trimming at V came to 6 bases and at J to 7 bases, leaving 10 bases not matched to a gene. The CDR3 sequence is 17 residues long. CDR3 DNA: TGTGCCAGTAGCAAGAGGACTAGCGGGGGGGCGTATAATGAGCAGTTCTTC. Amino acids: CASSKRTSGGAYNEQFF.

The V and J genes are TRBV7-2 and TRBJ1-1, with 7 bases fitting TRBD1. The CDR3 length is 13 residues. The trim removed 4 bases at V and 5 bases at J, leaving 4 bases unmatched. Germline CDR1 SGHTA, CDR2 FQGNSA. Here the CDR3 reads CASSWDSPTEAFF. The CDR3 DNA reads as TGTGCCAGCAGCTGGGACAGCCCTACTGAAGCTTTCTTT.

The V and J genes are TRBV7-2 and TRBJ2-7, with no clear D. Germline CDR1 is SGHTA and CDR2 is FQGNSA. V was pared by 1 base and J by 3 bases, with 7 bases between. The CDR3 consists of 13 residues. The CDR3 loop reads CASSLELHYEQYF. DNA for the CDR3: TGTGCCAGCAGCTTAGAGCTCCACTACGAGCAGTACTTC.

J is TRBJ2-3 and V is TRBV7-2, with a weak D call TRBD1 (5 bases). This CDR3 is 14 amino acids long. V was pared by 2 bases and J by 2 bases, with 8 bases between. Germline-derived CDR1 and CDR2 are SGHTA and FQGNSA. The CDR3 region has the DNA TGTGCCAGCAGCTTATGGGGCCCCACAGATACGCAGTATTTT. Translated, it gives CASSLWGPTDTQYF.

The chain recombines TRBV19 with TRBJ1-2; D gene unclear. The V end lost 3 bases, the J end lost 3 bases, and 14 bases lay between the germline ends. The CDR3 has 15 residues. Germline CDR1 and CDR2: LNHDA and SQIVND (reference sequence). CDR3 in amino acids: CASSISPTTYYGYTF. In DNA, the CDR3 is TGTGCCAGTAGTATTTCGCCCACTACTTACTATGGCTACACCTTC.

CDR3 nucleotide sequence: TGTGCCAGCAGGAGACTAGCGGGGGGTAATGAGCAGTTCTTC. This codes for CASRRLAGGNEQFF. This sequence joins TRBV2 and TRBJ2-1; the match to TRBD2 covers 13 bases. V lost 6 bases, J lost 7 bases, and 3 bases stayed unmatched. The CDR3 extends over 14 amino acids. CDR1 is SNHLY, CDR2 FYNNEI, per germline.